The 22 T cell receptor beta chains below all came from one sample that was sequenced in a study of metastatic and nonmetastatic thyroid tumors. Using MiXCR, TCRdb reanalyzed the PCR reads. The top ten hold approximately 10% of the sample, which has some 86,000 clones, under 15% seen once. Not a single patient had been given any form of treatment at any point before undergoing thyroid surgery. Sequenced input: tumor tissue. The receptor set was obtained from a female donor with papillary thyroid cancer or a benign thyroid nodule (not recorded which). Some clones in this sample may be carry-over from other donors' samples.

This clone appeared many times. The CDR3 sequence: CASSRAGNGELFF. CDR3 in DNA: TGTGCCAGCAGCCGAGCGGGTAACGGGGAGCTGTTTTTT. The chain joins TRBV7-3 to TRBJ2-2; a possible D gene is TRBD2 (6 bases). Looked up from germline, CDR1 is SGHTA and CDR2 is FQGTGA. The V gene lost 5 bases and the J gene lost 7 bases, with 11 bases spanning the gap. This CDR3 is built from 13 residues. The full variable domain, its missing parts supplied by reference TRBV7-3 and TRBJ2-2, is GAGVSQTPSNKVTEKGKYVELRCDPISGHTALYWYRQSLGQGPEFLIYFQGTGAADDSGLPNDRFFAVRPEGSVSTLKIQRTERGDSAVYLCASSRAGNGELFFGEGSRLTVL.

This clone has more than one count but fewer than ten. One end of the junction fails to match germline, which may point to a read error. The genes are TRBV6-2 or TRBV6-3 and TRBJ2-7, with no clear D. Per germline, CDR1 MNHEY and CDR2 SVGEGT. The CDR3 has 13 amino acids. DNA for the CDR3: TGTGTCAGCAGCTCGGGTCTTAGGGTCGAGCAGTACTTC. This sequence encodes CVSSSGLRVEQYF.

This chain connects TRBV12-3 or TRBV12-4 to TRBJ1-6, with 7 nucleotides matching TRBD1. CDR3 length: 15 residues. J gave up 10 bases and V 6 bases, and 12 bases lay outside the gene matches. As DNA, the CDR3 is TGTGCCAGCAGATCGCAGACAGGGACTGGATCACCCCTCCACTTT. The encoded protein is CASRSQTGTGSPLHF.

Many counts were recorded for this clone. One end of the junction does not line up with germline, which may come from a read error. This sequence joins TRBV28 and TRBJ2-7; D ambiguous. The CDR3 spans 13 residues. The germline V gene encodes CDR1 MDHEN and CDR2 SYDVKM. In nucleotides, the CDR3 is TGTGCCAGCAGTTTAGTAGGCCCCTACGAGAAGTACTTC. This encodes CASSLVGPYEKYF.

This clone was recorded many times. The J gene is TRBJ1-2, the V gene TRBV11-2; D is ambiguous. The ends were cut back, 3 bases at V and 5 bases at J, with 13 bases in the middle. Germline CDR1 and CDR2: SGHAT and FQNNGV. The CDR3 spans 14 residues. CDR3 DNA sequence: TGTGCCAGCAGCTTGTTACCGAACAGTTATGGCTACACCTTC. Protein: CASSLLPNSYGYTF.

To note about this clone: This may be a read error: a much more frequent sequence differs by one nucleotide. The chain uses TRBV12-5 and TRBJ2-2, with D tentatively TRBD2 (5 bases). Germline CDR1 LGHNT, CDR2 FRNRAP. The V end lost 10 bases, the J end lost 6 bases, and 18 bases lay between the germline ends. CDR3 length equals 14 residues. Here the CDR3 DNA reads TGTGCTATTGCCGCCTGGGAGTCCCCCGGGGAGCTGTTTTTT. This gives the protein CAIAAWESPGELFF.

In regard to this clone: This may be a read error, as it is one base from a much larger clone. This sample also contains other DNA sequences that code for the same CDR3. The chain has TRBV7-6 and TRBJ1-4; no firm D call. CDR3 length: 15 amino acids. In germline, CDR1 is SGHVS, CDR2 FNYEAQ. CDR3 coding DNA: TGTGCCAGCAGCCCGACGGACCTTAGGGATGAAAAACTGTTTTTC. It encodes CASSPTDLRDEKLFF.

The table lists this clone with many counts. The rearrangement uses TRBV6-1 and TRBJ2-7; D might be TRBD1 (8 bases). Germline V gene sequence: CDR1 MNHNS, CDR2 SASEGT. This CDR3 has 16 amino acids. V lost 6 bases and J lost 2, with 20 bases in between. CDR3 nucleotides: TGTGCCAGCAGACCTGGGAGGGACAGGCGTACCTACGAGCAGTACTTC. It is translated as CASRPGRDRRTYEQYF.

The chain recombines TRBV6-5 with TRBJ2-1; 7 positions match TRBD2. This CDR3 has 18 amino acids. Germline V gene sequence: CDR1 MNHEY, CDR2 SVGAGI. Trimming removed 6 bases from V and 2 bases from J; junction bases left unmatched: 16. This CDR3 is CASRGGRSGIFAYNEQFF. DNA of the CDR3: TGTGCCAGCAGAGGTGGAAGGAGCGGGATTTTCGCCTACAATGAGCAGTTCTTC.

This clone came up many times. The CDR3 nucleotides are TGTGCCTGGAGATCTGGGTTCCACGGGGAGCTGTTTTTT. The encoded protein is CAWRSGFHGELFF. This chain joins TRBV30 and TRBJ2-2; D uncertain. The CDR3 has 13 amino acids. Germline V gives CDR1 GTSNPN, CDR2 SVGIG (reference sequence). Trimming removed 3 bases from V and 7 bases from J, with 12 bases in between.

This clone occurred many times. Other DNA sequences in the sample encode the same CDR3. This rearrangement joins TRBV5-6 to TRBJ1-5; 7 nucleotides line up with TRBD1. V was pared by 5 bases and J by 3 bases, with 8 bases of the junction left unmatched. Germline V CDR1 and CDR2: SGHDT, YYEEEE. This CDR3 is built from 15 residues. CDR3 in DNA: TGTGCCAGCAGTGCGCAGGGGGTTCCCAATCAGCCCCAGCATTTT. It yields the protein CASSAQGVPNQPQHF.

A few counts support this clone. A much larger clonotype is one base distant, so this may be a read error. The rearrangement joins TRBV7-6 to TRBJ2-1; D is possibly TRBD2 (6 bases). Germline CDR1 SGHVS, CDR2 FNYEAQ. The CDR3 covers 14 residues. CDR3 nucleotides: TGTGCCGGCAGCTTAGCAGGGACTTACAATGAGCAGTTCTTC. Protein sequence: CAGSLAGTYNEQFF.

This clone occurred many times. The genes are TRBV19 and TRBJ1-5; no clear D. The CDR3 spans 14 residues. Trimming took 6 bases from V and 3 from J, leaving 12 bases between them. Germline CDR1 and CDR2: LNHDA and SQIVND (reference sequence). The CDR3 loop is CASRKVEVNQPQHF. The CDR3 bases are TGTGCCAGTAGGAAGGTGGAAGTCAATCAGCCCCAGCATTTT. Full variable domain (missing parts from reference TRBV19 and TRBJ1-5): DGGITQSPKYLFRKEGQNVTLSCEQNLNHDAMYWYRQDPGQGLRLIYYSQIVNDFQKGDIAEGYSVSREKKESFPLTVTSAQKNPTAFYLCASRKVEVNQPQHFGDGTRLSIL.

There are many counts of this clone. V is TRBV7-2 and J is TRBJ1-2; D remains ambiguous. CDR1 and CDR2 (germline): SGHTA, FQGNSA. This CDR3 is built from 13 residues. V lost 1 base and J lost 5, with 8 bases in between. The CDR3 DNA is TGTGCCAGCAGCTTAGGAAGGCAGTATGGCTACACCTTC. Translating gives CASSLGRQYGYTF.

Ten or more counts support this clone. The chain employs TRBV6-1 and TRBJ1-5; 7 bases fit TRBD1. The CDR3 is 16 amino acids. Germline loops: CDR1 MNHNS, CDR2 SASEGT. With 2 bases clipped from V and 1 base from J, the junction kept 5 bases outside the gene matches. The CDR3 spells CASSEMTGRSNQPQHF. Written as DNA, the CDR3 is TGTGCCAGCAGTGAAATGACAGGGAGGAGCAATCAGCCCCAGCATTTT.

This clone turned up a few times. Just one base apart from a much larger clone, this may be a read error. The genes are TRBV2 and TRBJ2-5, with 7 nucleotides matching TRBD2. From germline, CDR1 is SNHLY and CDR2 FYNNEI. CDR3 length: 16 amino acids. V shed 2 bases, J shed 4 bases, and the junction held 10 bases outside the gene matches. The CDR3, as DNA: TGTGCCAGCAGTGAACGGGGGAGGGCCCGGGGAGAGACCCAGTACTTC. This codes for CASSERGRARGETQYF.

The CDR3 loop is CASKGSPNTGELFF. The CDR3 coding sequence is TGCGCCAGCAAGGGCAGCCCGAACACCGGGGAGCTGTTTTTT. V gene TRBV5-1 combines with J gene TRBJ2-2; D remains ambiguous. Trimming stripped 6 bases from V and 0 bases from J, with 9 bases between. Looked up from germline, CDR1 is SGHRS and CDR2 is YFSETQ. CDR3 length equals 14 residues.

In its sample, this clone was seen a few times. This may come from a read error, since a much larger clone is one base off. The chain uses TRBV5-6 and TRBJ1-2; no clear D gene. Deletions cut 1 base from V and 4 bases from J, with 8 bases between. The CDR3 totals 13 residues. The germline V gene encodes CDR1 SGHDT and CDR2 YYEEEE. The CDR3 region has the DNA TGTGCCAGCAGCTTGAACGTCCTCTATGGCTACACCTTC. Protein: CASSLNVLYGYTF. Looking up the rest from reference TRBV5-6 and TRBJ1-2 gives the full variable domain: DAGVTQSPTHLIKTRGQQVTLRCSPKSGHDTVSWYQQALGQGPQFIFQYYEEEERQRGNFPDRFSGHQFPNYSSELNVNALLLGDSALYLCASSLNVLYGYTFGSGTRLTVV.

This clone occurred many times. This chain joins TRBV25-1 and TRBJ2-1; D unresolved. From germline, CDR1 is MGHDK and CDR2 SYGVNS. CDR3 length equals 11 residues. Trimming took 1 base from V and 9 from J, leaving 4 bases between them. The CDR3 DNA reads as TGTGCCAGCAGTGAATTGATTGAGCAGTTCTTC. As protein: CASSELIEQFF.

This clone was observed at least ten times. The rearrangement uses TRBV10-3 and TRBJ2-3; no clear D gene. The CDR3 loop spans 12 amino acids. Germline V gene data show CDR1 as ENHRY and CDR2 as SYGVKD. V lost 7 bases and J 1 base, leaving 6 bases between the germline ends. DNA of the CDR3: TGTGCCATCATGGGCGGCACAGATACGCAGTATTTT. Amino acid sequence: CAIMGGTDTQYF.

In the case of this clone: A much larger clone sits a single nucleotide away, making a read error possible. The rearrangement links TRBV20-1 to TRBJ2-1; tentatively, D is TRBD2 (5 bases). Looked up from germline, CDR1 is DFQATT and CDR2 is SNEGSKA (reference sequence). The CDR3 length is 14 residues. The CDR3 DNA follows: TGCACTACTGACGAGGGATGGCCCTCTCGTGAGCAGTTCTTC. Translating it yields CTTDEGWPSREQFF.

This clone is large by share. The chain couples TRBV11-1 to TRBJ2-1, with a tentative D call TRBD2 (6 bases). The germline V gene encodes CDR1 SGHAT and CDR2 FQDESV (reference sequence). This CDR3 is built from 15 residues. V dropped 1 base and J dropped 7 bases, with 14 bases sitting between them. The CDR3 sequence: CASSLGQGGGNEQFF. The DNA for the CDR3 is TGTGCCAGCAGCTTAGGTCAGGGAGGTGGAAATGAGCAGTTCTTC.